This T cell receptor (beta chain) was recovered during a study of blood T cell repertoires in COVID-19. Methods used by the authors: Researchers report that nucleated cell counts were estimated from reference gene primer amplification. Method: immunoSEQ multiplex PCR; TCRdb's copy keeps in-frame clones and lacks some. V, J and clone size are those of that table, while D and trimming were read from the DNA. The table includes under 200,000 clones, approximately 91% detected once. From germline, CDR1 is MRHNA and CDR2 SNTAGT. The CDR3 spans 14 residues. Trimming removed 5 bases at V and 5 bases at J, with 13 bases between.

This clonotype was sampled from a man between 18 and 35 years old with active or convalescent COVID-19. The chain has TRBV6-4 and TRBJ2-1, with D tentatively TRBD2 (6 bases). Sequenced: peripheral blood. CDR3 nucleotides: TGTGCCAGCAGTCGACTAGGTTCTAACAATGAGCAGTTCTTC. Translating it yields CASSRLGSNNEQFF.